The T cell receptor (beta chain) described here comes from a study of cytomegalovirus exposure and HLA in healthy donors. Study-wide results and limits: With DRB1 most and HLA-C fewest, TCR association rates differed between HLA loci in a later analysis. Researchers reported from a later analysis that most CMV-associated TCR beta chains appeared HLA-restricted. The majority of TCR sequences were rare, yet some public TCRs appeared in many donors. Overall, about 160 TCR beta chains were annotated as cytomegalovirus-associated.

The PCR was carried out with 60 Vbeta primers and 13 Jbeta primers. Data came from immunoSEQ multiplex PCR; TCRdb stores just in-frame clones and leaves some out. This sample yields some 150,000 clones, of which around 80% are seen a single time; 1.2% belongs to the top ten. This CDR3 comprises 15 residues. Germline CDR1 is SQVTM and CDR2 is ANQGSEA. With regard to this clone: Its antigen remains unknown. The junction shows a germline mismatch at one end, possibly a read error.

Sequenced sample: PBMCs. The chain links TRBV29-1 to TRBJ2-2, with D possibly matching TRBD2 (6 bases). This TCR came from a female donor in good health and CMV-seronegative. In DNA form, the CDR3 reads TGCAGCGTTGCGTTTTTGCTAGCGAACCCCGGGGAGCTGTTTTTT. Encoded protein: CSVAFLLANPGELFF.